This T cell receptor (beta chain) was profiled in a study of T-cell memory formation after mild COVID-19. Study overall: Clusters of TCRs were largely donor specific.

Study outcomes and limitations: Day 15 to 85 contracting clones showed balanced CD4/CD8; later expanders leaned CD4+.

Sample barcodes and UMIs were carried by the TCR alpha and TCR beta cDNA libraries that 5'RACE generated with constant-segment primers. TCRdb recomputed calls from the 5' RACE reads with MiXCR, one row per CDR3 protein. The sample holds more than 250,000 distinct CDR3 sequences; around 15% are singletons and the top ten take 22%. A remark on this clonotype: Its antigen is not identified.

The receptor comes from a man younger than 35 who had mild COVID-19 (a few samples of this study predate the infection). Cell type and time point are not known. Sequenced input: PBMCs or a T cell subset sorted from them (not recorded which).

The CDR3 DNA sequence: TGTGCCAGCAGCCCCTTTGGAGCCGCGAACACTGAAGCTTTCTTT. Translated, it gives CASSPFGAANTEAFF. The chain links TRBV6-5 to TRBJ1-1; D call uncertain. The CDR3 loop spans 15 amino acids. Germline CDR1 reads MNHEY; CDR2 reads SVGAGI. Trimming stripped 6 bases from V and 1 base from J, with 15 bases between.